This passage covers 21 T cell receptor beta chains from one sample sequenced in a study of shared clonotypes between healthy human individuals. TCRdb's copy holds only in-frame clones and misses some; the assay was immunoSEQ multiplex PCR. The table shows hundreds of thousands of clones, with roughly 73% occurring only once. The sequenced material came from memory CD4+ T cells sorted from blood. Subset here: CD45RA-negative fraction. The receptor source for this set is a woman aged 25 to 39 in good health.

A single count supports this clone. The CDR3 is CASRAGDGNTIYF. The CDR3 DNA reads TGTGCCAGCAGGGCAGGGGATGGAAACACCATATATTTT. The chain joins TRBV6-1 to TRBJ1-3; maybe TRBD1 (6 bases). CDR1 and CDR2 from the germline V gene are MNHNS and SASEGT. V dropped 6 bases and J dropped 3 bases, with 9 bases sitting between them. There are 13 residues in the CDR3.

This clone was picked up a small number of times. The chain carries TRBV6-5 and TRBJ1-2, with D maybe TRBD1 (5 bases). Germline-derived CDR1 and CDR2 are MNHEY and SVGAGI. Trimming pared 7 bases from V and 1 base from J, leaving 10 bases between. The CDR3 contains 13 residues. CDR3 amino acids: CASNPGHNYGYTF. CDR3 in DNA: TGTGCCAGCAATCCCGGACATAACTATGGCTACACCTTC.

This chain uses TRBV6-5 with TRBJ1-5; 7 nucleotides align to TRBD1. This CDR3 spans 13 amino acids. From germline, CDR1 is MNHEY and CDR2 SVGAGI. V shed 7 bases and J 7 bases; nucleotides not matched to a gene: 7. CDR3 residues: CASNNRGGQPQHF. DNA for the CDR3: TGTGCCAGCAATAACAGGGGCGGGCAGCCCCAGCATTTT.

V is TRBV28 and J is TRBJ2-5, with D perhaps matching TRBD1 (6 bases). The CDR3 covers 14 residues. Germline CDR1 is MDHEN and CDR2 is SYDVKM. V was shortened by 10 bases and J by 4 bases, with 19 bases between the two germline ends. In DNA, the CDR3 is TGTGCCACCAGGGGACCAACGTGGGGAGAGACCCAGTACTTC. It yields the protein CATRGPTWGETQYF.

The DNA for the CDR3 is TGTGCCAGCCATTCCCTCGATGAAACCGGGGAGCTGTTTTTT. Its protein product is CASHSLDETGELFF. This chain connects TRBV5-6 to TRBJ2-2, with D unclear. This CDR3 comprises 14 residues. The germline V gene encodes CDR1 SGHDT and CDR2 YYEEEE. Trimming shortened V by 7 bases and J by 5 bases, and 15 bases separated the two germline ends.

V is TRBV7-7 and J is TRBJ2-5; the D is unclear. V was shortened by 1 base and J by 5 bases, with 23 bases between the two germline ends. The germline V gene has CDR1 SSHAT and CDR2 FNYEAQ (reference sequence). The CDR3 has 18 amino acids. DNA of the CDR3: TGTGCCAGCAGCTTAGGTCCCTGGACCGCCACGTCCTGGGAGACCCAGTACTTC. This encodes CASSLGPWTATSWETQYF. The full variable domain, with the rest looked up from reference TRBV7-7 and TRBJ2-5, is GAGVSQSPRYKVTKRGQDVTLRCDPISSHATLYWYQQALGQGPEFLTYFNYEAQPDKSGLPSDRFSAERPEGSISTLTIQRTEQRDSAMYRCASSLGPWTATSWETQYFGPGTRLLVL.

The sample holds a few counts of this clone. The chain couples TRBV10-3 to TRBJ1-5, with D unresolved. Looked up from germline, CDR1 is ENHRY and CDR2 is SYGVKD. V dropped 0 bases and J dropped 1 base, with 10 bases sitting between them. The CDR3 is made up of 16 amino acids. CDR3 bases: TGTGCCATCAGTGAGTCCGGGAGAGGGAGCAATCAGCCCCAGCATTTT. It yields the protein CAISESGRGSNQPQHF.

This clone was seen a handful of times. The sample contains more than one DNA sequence encoding this CDR3. The chain couples TRBV6-1 to TRBJ1-5; possible D gene TRBD1, 5 bases. The CDR3 length is 14 residues. Trimming pared 6 bases from V and 0 bases from J, leaving 9 bases between. In germline, CDR1 is MNHNS, CDR2 SASEGT. The CDR3 here is CASSREYSNQPQHF. The DNA for the CDR3 is TGTGCCAGCAGCAGGGAGTATAGCAATCAGCCCCAGCATTTT.

The rearrangement links TRBV14 to TRBJ2-1; tentatively, D is TRBD1 or TRBD2 (6 bases each). The CDR3 runs to 16 residues. With 4 bases removed from V and 7 bases from J, the gap between germline ends came to 20 bases. Germline CDR1 is SGHDN and CDR2 is FVKESK. CDR3 residues: CASSPLVGARGNEQFF. The DNA for the CDR3 is TGTGCCAGCAGCCCCCTTGTGGGGGCGCGGGGTAATGAGCAGTTCTTC.

The chain recombines TRBV25-1 with TRBJ2-7; 12 nucleotides agree with TRBD2. CDR3 length equals 18 residues. Germline CDR1 MGHDK, CDR2 SYGVNS. The J segment lost 1 base and the V segment lost 2 bases, leaving 9 bases of the junction unmatched. CDR3 in DNA: TGTGCCAGCAGTGAAGGTGTGACTAGCGGGAGAAAGTCCTACGAGCAGTACTTC. Protein product: CASSEGVTSGRKSYEQYF.

The chain employs TRBV6-6 and TRBJ2-3; D may be TRBD2 (6 bases). V lost 7 bases and J 4 bases, leaving 12 bases between the germline ends. This CDR3 region has 13 residues. Germline V gene sequence: CDR1 MNHNY, CDR2 SVGAGI (reference sequence). This CDR3 reads CASKLASADTQYF. CDR3 nucleotide sequence: TGTGCCAGCAAACTAGCTTCGGCAGATACGCAGTATTTT.

The chain joins TRBV19 to TRBJ1-2, with 8 bases matching TRBD1. After removal of 5 bases from V and 2 bases from J, the junction contained 7 bases not matched to a gene. The CDR3 is made up of 15 amino acids. Germline CDR1 reads LNHDA; CDR2 reads SQIVND (reference sequence). The CDR3 nucleotides read TGTGCCAGTAGTGCCTCGGGACAGGTCAACTATGGCTACACCTTC. Protein: CASSASGQVNYGYTF. Variable domain in full (rest from reference TRBV19 and TRBJ1-2): DGGITQSPKYLFRKEGQNVTLSCEQNLNHDAMYWYRQDPGQGLRLIYYSQIVNDFQKGDIAEGYSVSREKKESFPLTVTSAQKNPTAFYLCASSASGQVNYGYTFGSGTRLTVV.

Notes on this clone: The same CDR3 also results from other DNA sequences found in this sample. J is TRBJ2-7 and V is TRBV7-9; D remains unclear. Germline-derived CDR1 and CDR2 are SEHNR and FQNEAQ (reference sequence). Trimming removed 2 bases at V and 0 bases at J, with 5 bases between. The CDR3 runs 13 residues. As DNA, the CDR3 is TGTGCCAGCAGCTTACCCGGCTCCTACGAGCAGTACTTC. Translation gives CASSLPGSYEQYF.

The chain employs TRBV2 and TRBJ2-2; 11 bases line up with TRBD2. Trimming took 6 bases from V and 4 from J; bases not matched to a gene: 7. This CDR3 region has 16 residues. The germline gives CDR1 SNHLY, CDR2 FYNNEI. CDR3 loop: CASSTLTSGATGELFF. In nucleotides, the CDR3 is TGTGCCAGCAGCACTTTGACTAGCGGGGCCACCGGGGAGCTGTTTTTT.

CDR3 protein: CASSHLSEQTQYF. The CDR3 coding sequence is TGCGCCAGCAGCCATCTTAGCGAGCAGACCCAGTACTTC. The chain joins TRBV5-1 to TRBJ2-5, with a possible D match to TRBD2 (5 bases). V was clipped by 4 bases and J by 6 bases, with 13 bases between them. CDR3 size: 13 residues. Germline values: CDR1 SGHRS, CDR2 YFSETQ.

The chain couples TRBV18 to TRBJ2-2; TRBD2 matches at 8 bases. Germline lookup yields CDR1 KGHSH and CDR2 LQKENI. The CDR3 is 17 residues long. J gave up 5 bases and V 1 base, and 9 bases lay outside the gene matches. The CDR3 DNA reads as TGTGCCAGCTCACCACGGCTGACGGGAGGGGGTACCGGGGAGCTGTTTTTT. This sequence encodes CASSPRLTGGGTGELFF.

CDR3 DNA: TGTGCCAGCAGCAGAGAGCGGCAAGAGACCCAGTACTTC. As protein: CASSRERQETQYF. This rearrangement joins TRBV2 to TRBJ2-5; maybe TRBD2 (5 bases). This CDR3 spans 13 amino acids. Per the germline V gene, CDR1 is SNHLY and CDR2 is FYNNEI. Trimming pared 6 bases from V and 2 bases from J, leaving 10 bases between. Drawing the rest from reference TRBV2 and TRBJ2-5, the complete variable domain is EPEVTQTPSHQVTQMGQEVILRCVPISNHLYFYWYRQILGQKVEFLVSFYNNEISEKSEIFDDQFSVERPDGSNFTLKIRSTKLEDSAMYFCASSRERQETQYFGPGTRLLVL.

This clone appeared once. The chain combines TRBV10-3 with TRBJ2-5; 9 bases map to TRBD1. There are 16 residues in the CDR3. Trimming took 3 bases from V and 2 from J; bases not matched to a gene: 7. Per the germline V gene, CDR1 is ENHRY and CDR2 is SYGVKD. The CDR3 nucleotides are TGTGCCATCAGTGACCAGAACAGGGGGCATCAAGAGACCCAGTACTTC. It codes for CAISDQNRGHQETQYF.

The chain is built from TRBV28 and TRBJ1-1; weak D call: TRBD1 (5 bases). The ends were cut back, 7 bases at V and 1 base at J, with 16 bases in the middle. Germline CDR1 MDHEN, CDR2 SYDVKM. This CDR3 has 15 amino acids. The CDR3 DNA reads TGTGCCAGCACCCTTGCTTGGGGGGGGAACACTGAAGCTTTCTTT. Encoded protein: CASTLAWGGNTEAFF.

As concerns this clone: A far larger clone is one nucleotide away, so this likely arose from a read error. CDR3 sequence (DNA): TGTGCCAGCAGCCTAACTGGAGTTAGGGATACGCAGTATTTT. Translated, it gives CASSLTGVRDTQYF. The gene calls are TRBV9 and TRBJ2-3; D gene ambiguous. The CDR3 contains 14 residues. Germline V lookup: CDR1 SGDLS, CDR2 YYNGEE. V dropped 4 bases and J dropped 6 bases, with 15 bases sitting between them.

This clone was seen a handful of times. V and J are TRBV2 and TRBJ2-2; 10 bases are shared with TRBD2. The V gene's germline CDR1 is SNHLY and CDR2 FYNNEI. The CDR3 covers 16 residues. V was pared by 6 bases and J by 4 bases, with 8 bases of the junction left unmatched. Here the CDR3 DNA reads TGTGCCAGCAGAGTAGGGCTAGCGGGAGTCACCGGGGAGCTGTTTTTT. It translates to CASRVGLAGVTGELFF.